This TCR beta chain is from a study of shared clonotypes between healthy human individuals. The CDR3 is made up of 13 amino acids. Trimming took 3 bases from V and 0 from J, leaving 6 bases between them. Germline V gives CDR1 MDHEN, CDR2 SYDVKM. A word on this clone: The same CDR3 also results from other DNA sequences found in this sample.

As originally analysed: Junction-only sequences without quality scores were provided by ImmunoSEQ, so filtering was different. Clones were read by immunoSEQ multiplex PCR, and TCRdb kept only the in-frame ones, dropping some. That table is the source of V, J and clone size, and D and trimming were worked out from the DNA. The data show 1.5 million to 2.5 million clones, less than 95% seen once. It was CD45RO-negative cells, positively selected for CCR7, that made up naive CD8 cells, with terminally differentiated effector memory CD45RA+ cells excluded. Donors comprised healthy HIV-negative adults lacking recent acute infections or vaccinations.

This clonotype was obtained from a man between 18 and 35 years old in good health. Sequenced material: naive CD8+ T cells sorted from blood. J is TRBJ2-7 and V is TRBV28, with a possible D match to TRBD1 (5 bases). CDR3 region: CASSLQGSYEQYF. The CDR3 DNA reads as TGTGCCAGCAGTTTGCAGGGCTCCTACGAGCAGTACTTC.